This is a list of T cell receptor beta chains from one sample in a study of blood T cell repertoires in COVID-19. Assay used: immunoSEQ multiplex PCR; TCRdb lists only in-frame clones, some missing. The sample shows tens of thousands of clones, around 87% of them seen only once. The specimen was peripheral blood. These receptors originate from a human donor in a cohort sampled during active COVID-19. Both conserved end residues are part of each CDR3. The order of the fields is V gene, J gene, clone size, D gene, CDR3 DNA, CDR3 protein. D genes are given only for firm matches. Part of the rows lack a size; the others show once, few, many or a class for expanded clones.

v_gene: TRBV18; j_gene: TRBJ1-2; abundance: NA; d_gene: TRBD1; CDR3nt: TGTGCCAGCTCACCACGACAGGGCGCGGATGGCTACACCTTC; CDR3aa: CASSPRQGADGYTF
v_gene: TRBV18; j_gene: TRBJ1-1; abundance: once; d_gene: TRBD1; CDR3nt: TGTGCCAGCTCACCACCCACGATTGACAGGGCTGAAGCTTTCTTT; CDR3aa: CASSPPTIDRAEAFF
v_gene: TRBV11-2; j_gene: TRBJ2-3; abundance: NA; d_gene: TRBD2; CDR3nt: TGTGCCAGCAGCTTAGTATCCCAGCGGGGGGAAACAGATACGCAGTATTTT; CDR3aa: CASSLVSQRGETDTQYF
v_gene: TRBV5-1; j_gene: TRBJ2-5; abundance: once; d_gene: TRBD1; CDR3nt: TGCGCCAGCAGCTTGGGTGGGACAGCTAAAGAGACCCAGTACTTC; CDR3aa: CASSLGGTAKETQYF
v_gene: TRBV6-5; j_gene: TRBJ1-5; abundance: NA; d_gene: NA; CDR3nt: TGTGCCAGCAGTTTCACCAGAGGGGGAGAGCCCCAGCATTTT; CDR3aa: CASSFTRGGEPQHF
v_gene: TRBV7-2; j_gene: TRBJ2-7; abundance: once; d_gene: TRBD1; CDR3nt: TGTGCCAGCAGTTCACAGGGGGCTAGTACCTACGAGCAGTACTTC; CDR3aa: CASSSQGASTYEQYF
v_gene: TRBV29-1; j_gene: TRBJ2-7; abundance: NA; d_gene: TRBD1; CDR3nt: TGCAGCGCCGGGACAGGGGACTACGAGCAGTACTTC; CDR3aa: CSAGTGDYEQYF
v_gene: TRBV27; j_gene: TRBJ2-7; abundance: NA; d_gene: TRBD2; CDR3nt: TGTGCCAGCAGTTCCCAGGGACTAGCCCTCGGGTACGAGCAGTACTTC; CDR3aa: CASSSQGLALGYEQYF
v_gene: TRBV28; j_gene: TRBJ1-2; abundance: NA; d_gene: TRBD1; CDR3nt: TGTGCCAGCAGTTCTTCTTCCGGGACAGGGGGTGGCTACACCTTC; CDR3aa: CASSSSSGTGGGYTF
v_gene: TRBV28; j_gene: TRBJ2-3; abundance: NA; d_gene: TRBD1; CDR3nt: TGTGCCAGCAGGGGGGGACAGGGAGGCACAGATACGCAGTATTTT; CDR3aa: CASRGGQGGTDTQYF
v_gene: TRBV7-3; j_gene: TRBJ2-2; abundance: NA; d_gene: TRBD2; CDR3nt: TGTGCCAGCAGCTTACGCGGGGGGGCCGCCGAGGAGCTGTTTTTT; CDR3aa: CASSLRGGAAEELFF
v_gene: TRBV25-1; j_gene: TRBJ2-1; abundance: NA; d_gene: NA; CDR3nt: TGTGCCAGCAGTGAATACGGAGGCAGGCGGAGCTCCTACAATGAGCAGTTCTTC; CDR3aa: CASSEYGGRRSSYNEQFF
v_gene: TRBV2; j_gene: TRBJ2-7; abundance: NA; d_gene: TRBD1; CDR3nt: TGTGCCAGCAAGGGACAGGGTTTCTACGAGCAGTACTTC; CDR3aa: CASKGQGFYEQYF
v_gene: TRBV28; j_gene: TRBJ1-3; abundance: once; d_gene: NA; CDR3nt: TGTGCCAGCAGTTTGCCCCTAGGGGTTGGAAACACCATATATTTT; CDR3aa: CASSLPLGVGNTIYF
v_gene: TRBV10-3; j_gene: TRBJ2-7; abundance: NA; d_gene: NA; CDR3nt: TGTGCCATCAGTGATACTAGCTACGAGCAGTACTTC; CDR3aa: CAISDTSYEQYF
v_gene: TRBV2; j_gene: TRBJ2-7; abundance: NA; d_gene: TRBD1; CDR3nt: TGTGCCAGCAGGGGACAGGGGGCCTCCTACGAGCAGTACTTC; CDR3aa: CASRGQGASYEQYF
v_gene: TRBV27; j_gene: TRBJ1-6; abundance: NA; d_gene: TRBD1; CDR3nt: TGTGCCAGCAGTTCAGCCGGGACAGGGGGCCGTTCACCCCTCCACTTT; CDR3aa: CASSSAGTGGRSPLHF
v_gene: TRBV24-1; j_gene: TRBJ2-1; abundance: NA; d_gene: TRBD2; CDR3nt: TGTGCCACCAGTGATGCGGGAGGGGGGGGCTACAATGAGCAGTTCTTC; CDR3aa: CATSDAGGGGYNEQFF
v_gene: TRBV12-3/TRBV12-4; j_gene: TRBJ2-7; abundance: NA; d_gene: TRBD2; CDR3nt: TGTGCCAGCACTAGCGGCGAAGGCTACGAGCAGTACTTC; CDR3aa: CASTSGEGYEQYF
v_gene: TRBV4-1; j_gene: TRBJ1-5; abundance: NA; d_gene: NA; CDR3nt: TGCGCCAGCAGCCAACCAACGGCGGGGAATCAGCCCCAGCATTTT; CDR3aa: CASSQPTAGNQPQHF
v_gene: TRBV2; j_gene: TRBJ2-2; abundance: few; d_gene: NA; CDR3nt: TGTGCCAGCATGACCGGCGGAACCGGGGAGCTGTTTTTT; CDR3aa: CASMTGGTGELFF
v_gene: TRBV7-2; j_gene: TRBJ2-2; abundance: once; d_gene: NA; CDR3nt: TGTGCCAGCATCCCGGGGGAGCACACCGGGGAGCTGTTTTTT; CDR3aa: CASIPGEHTGELFF
v_gene: TRBV10-1; j_gene: TRBJ2-3; abundance: NA; d_gene: NA; CDR3nt: TGCGCCAGCAGGGAAGGAGGATCTGATACGCAGTATTTT; CDR3aa: CASREGGSDTQYF
v_gene: TRBV28; j_gene: TRBJ2-2; abundance: NA; d_gene: NA; CDR3nt: TGTGCCAGCAGTTGGGGCCGTCCAATTGCAGGAGGGGAGCTGTTTTTT; CDR3aa: CASSWGRPIAGGELFF
v_gene: TRBV29-1; j_gene: TRBJ1-2; abundance: NA; d_gene: NA; CDR3nt: TGCAGCGTTGAAGGTGAGGCTTATGGCTACACCTTC; CDR3aa: CSVEGEAYGYTF
v_gene: TRBV19; j_gene: TRBJ2-7; abundance: few; d_gene: NA; CDR3nt: TGTGCCAGTAGTAAGCGCCAGGGGTTGGAAGAGCAGTACTTC; CDR3aa: CASSKRQGLEEQYF
v_gene: TRBV10-3; j_gene: TRBJ2-1; abundance: NA; d_gene: NA; CDR3nt: TGTGCCATCAAGTCAGACAGTTACAATGAGCAGTTCTTC; CDR3aa: CAIKSDSYNEQFF
v_gene: TRBV29-1; j_gene: TRBJ2-5; abundance: NA; d_gene: NA; CDR3nt: TGCAGTATAAAGAGGGGGGAGACCCAGTACTTC; CDR3aa: CSIKRGETQYF
v_gene: TRBV27; j_gene: TRBJ2-4; abundance: NA; d_gene: NA; CDR3nt: TGTGCCAGCAGTTTCTGGGGAGGAGGTCCGGCAAACATTCAGTACTTC; CDR3aa: CASSFWGGGPANIQYF
v_gene: TRBV5-1; j_gene: TRBJ2-2; abundance: once; d_gene: TRBD2; CDR3nt: TGCGCCAGCAATCGAATAGCGGGGAACACCGGGGAGCTGTTTTTT; CDR3aa: CASNRIAGNTGELFF
v_gene: TRBV20-1; j_gene: TRBJ2-1; abundance: NA; d_gene: NA; CDR3nt: TGCAGTGCTATCAGGAATGAGCAGTTCTTC; CDR3aa: CSAIRNEQFF
v_gene: TRBV18; j_gene: TRBJ1-4; abundance: once; d_gene: NA; CDR3nt: TGTGCCAGCTCACTGTCAAGCTCTAATGAAAAACTGTTTTTT; CDR3aa: CASSLSSSNEKLFF
v_gene: TRBV6-2/TRBV6-3; j_gene: TRBJ1-2; abundance: NA; d_gene: TRBD1; CDR3nt: TGTGCCAGCAGTTCCCCAAACAGGGGTTCAACCTATGGCTACACCTTC; CDR3aa: CASSSPNRGSTYGYTF
v_gene: TRBV18; j_gene: TRBJ2-7; abundance: NA; d_gene: TRBD1; CDR3nt: TGTGCCAGCTCACCAAGCACAGGGGCCGAGCAGTACTTC; CDR3aa: CASSPSTGAEQYF
v_gene: TRBV15; j_gene: TRBJ1-1; abundance: once; d_gene: TRBD1; CDR3nt: TGTGCCACCAGCAGAAATGACAGGGTGACTGAAGCTTTCTTT; CDR3aa: CATSRNDRVTEAFF
v_gene: TRBV6-5; j_gene: TRBJ1-2; abundance: NA; d_gene: NA; CDR3nt: TGTGCCAGCAGTCCACCTGGAGGGAGCTATGGCTACACCTTC; CDR3aa: CASSPPGGSYGYTF
v_gene: TRBV7-2; j_gene: TRBJ2-7; abundance: NA; d_gene: NA; CDR3nt: TGTGCCAGCAGCTCCAGGGTCTACGAGCAGTACTTC; CDR3aa: CASSSRVYEQYF
v_gene: TRBV6-2/TRBV6-3; j_gene: TRBJ2-1; abundance: NA; d_gene: TRBD2; CDR3nt: TGTGCCAGCACCCCCGGGACTAGCGGGGGGGCCTCCTACAATGAGCAGTTCTTC; CDR3aa: CASTPGTSGGASYNEQFF
v_gene: TRBV6-1; j_gene: TRBJ2-1; abundance: few; d_gene: TRBD1; CDR3nt: TGTGCCAGCAGTGAATCTTCGGGACAGAGATACAATGAGCAGTTCTTC; CDR3aa: CASSESSGQRYNEQFF
v_gene: TRBV28; j_gene: TRBJ1-5; abundance: NA; d_gene: NA; CDR3nt: TGTGCCAGCAGCCGGGGACAAGTCAATCAGCCCCAGCATTTT; CDR3aa: CASSRGQVNQPQHF
v_gene: TRBV7-2; j_gene: TRBJ1-6; abundance: once; d_gene: NA; CDR3nt: TGTGCCAGCAGCTTAGGGGGGGTCAATTCACCCCTCCACTTT; CDR3aa: CASSLGGVNSPLHF
v_gene: TRBV7-9; j_gene: TRBJ1-1; abundance: NA; d_gene: NA; CDR3nt: TGTGCCAGCAGCCTTCCTGGTACAGAAGCTTTCTTT; CDR3aa: CASSLPGTEAFF
v_gene: TRBV7-9; j_gene: TRBJ2-6; abundance: NA; d_gene: TRBD1; CDR3nt: TGTGCCAGCAGCCACCCCACAGGGGAACCTGGGGCCAACGTCCTGACTTTC; CDR3aa: CASSHPTGEPGANVLTF
v_gene: TRBV5-1; j_gene: TRBJ2-5; abundance: NA; d_gene: NA; CDR3nt: TGCGCCAGCAGCTTGGCCCCGGGGGACGGAGAGACCCAGTACTTC; CDR3aa: CASSLAPGDGETQYF
v_gene: TRBV4-3; j_gene: TRBJ1-4; abundance: NA; d_gene: NA; CDR3nt: TGCGCCAGCAGCCAAGAATTCCCTGGGACCGGGGGGGAAAAACTGTTTTTT; CDR3aa: CASSQEFPGTGGEKLFF
v_gene: TRBV28; j_gene: TRBJ1-2; abundance: NA; d_gene: TRBD1; CDR3nt: TGTGCCACCAAGGGACAGGCAAACTATGGCTACACCTTC; CDR3aa: CATKGQANYGYTF
v_gene: TRBV13; j_gene: TRBJ1-5; abundance: NA; d_gene: TRBD1; CDR3nt: TGTGCCAGCAGCTTCCGGGACAGCAACCAGCCCCAGCATTTT; CDR3aa: CASSFRDSNQPQHF
v_gene: TRBV6-5; j_gene: TRBJ2-1; abundance: NA; d_gene: TRBD1; CDR3nt: TGTGCCAGCCAACCGGGACAGGTCTACAATGAGCAGTTCTTC; CDR3aa: CASQPGQVYNEQFF
v_gene: TRBV5-1; j_gene: TRBJ2-1; abundance: NA; d_gene: NA; CDR3nt: TGCGCCAGCAGCTTGGCCCCGGGGGTGGGCGATGAGCAGTTCTTC; CDR3aa: CASSLAPGVGDEQFF
v_gene: TRBV5-1; j_gene: TRBJ2-7; abundance: NA; d_gene: NA; CDR3nt: TGCGCCAGCAGCTTGGGACAGGTCTCCTTGGAGCAGTACTTC; CDR3aa: CASSLGQVSLEQYF